This T cell receptor beta chain was sequenced in a study of CD8 T cells in ankylosing spondylitis. Study findings and constraints: Blood of patients with ankylosing spondylitis appeared to be characterized by a TCR beta motif of several highly homologous variants. Some motif variants were previously reported in reactive arthritis synovial fluid and blood. Relatively scarce in peripheral blood, disease-linked clones were CD8+. Disease-linked clones were reportedly significantly enriched in matched ankylosing spondylitis synovial fluid.

This clonotype occurred many times. Its cognate antigen is unknown. The TCR beta libraries were generated through quantitative 5'-RACE incorporating molecular barcodes. In TCRdb, the 5' RACE reads were re-called with MiXCR into one record per CDR3 protein. The data hold 800,000 to 900,000 distinct CDR3 sequences, with about 12% observed a single time. Sequences were obtained from blood, either unsorted or a sorted T cell fraction (not recorded which). This TCR was sampled from a male donor with ankylosing spondylitis.

CDR3 nucleotides: TGCAGTGCTCCCGTGCCGAGACAGGGAAGCTACACCTTC. As protein: CSAPVPRQGSYTF. The V and J genes are TRBV20-1 and TRBJ1-2, with TRBD1 matching over 7 bases. The CDR3 is made up of 13 amino acids. The trim removed 5 bases at V and 9 bases at J, leaving 12 bases unmatched. Germline CDR1 and CDR2: DFQATT and SNEGSKA (reference sequence).